This T cell receptor beta chain originates from a study of shared clonotypes between healthy human individuals. Study-level points and caveats: Among several donors, about 5% of naive CD4 clonotypes were found in common.

CDR1 is SGHRS, CDR2 YFSETQ, per germline. This CDR3 is built from 14 residues. J was trimmed by 0 bases and V by 3 bases; bases with no gene match: 2. Regarding this clone: Antigen unknown.

Data came from immunoSEQ multiplex PCR; TCRdb stores just in-frame clones and leaves some out. Seen here are around 510,000 clones, approximately 95% observed once, and the top ten hold about 0.06%. This chain connects TRBV5-1 to TRBJ1-1; 7 bases match TRBD1. This TCR came from a woman between 25 and 40 years old in good health. The material sequenced was naive CD4+ T cells sorted from blood. Subset reported: CD45RA+ positively selected. The CDR3 region has the DNA TGCGCCAGCAGCTCGGGACAGTTGAACACTGAAGCTTTCTTT. Protein: CASSSGQLNTEAFF.